The 2 T cell receptor beta chains below come from one sample, sequenced in a study of T cells in Graves' hyperthyroidism and ophthalmopathy. The CDR3 regions of TCR beta were amplified from RNA transcripts. TCR CDR3 underwent first-round RT-PCR with the HTBI primer set. TCRdb re-called the multiplex PCR reads with MiXCR, one entry per CDR3 protein. The table has more than 500,000 distinct CDR3 sequences, about 16% seen once. Sequencing was done on a sample of blood. The receptors were sampled from a woman between 25 and 40 years old with Graves' ophthalmopathy.

In its sample, this clonotype was seen a few times. The J gene is TRBJ2-1, the V gene TRBV7-2, with 10 bases fitting TRBD2. Per germline, CDR1 SGHTA and CDR2 FQGNSA. The J segment lost 6 bases and the V segment lost 5 bases, leaving 7 bases of the junction unmatched. The CDR3 loop spans 15 amino acids. The CDR3 DNA reads as TGTGCCAGCAGCCGAGGGGGGACTAGCGCCAATGAGCAGTTCTTC. It yields the protein CASSRGGTSANEQFF.

This clonotype was observed at least ten times. V is TRBV12-3 or TRBV12-4 and J is TRBJ1-2; no clear D gene. This CDR3 contains 12 residues. Trimming removed 5 bases at V and 2 bases at J, with 6 bases between. The CDR3 region is CASSNQNYGYTF. CDR3 nucleotide sequence: TGTGCCAGCAGTAACCAGAACTATGGCTACACCTTC.